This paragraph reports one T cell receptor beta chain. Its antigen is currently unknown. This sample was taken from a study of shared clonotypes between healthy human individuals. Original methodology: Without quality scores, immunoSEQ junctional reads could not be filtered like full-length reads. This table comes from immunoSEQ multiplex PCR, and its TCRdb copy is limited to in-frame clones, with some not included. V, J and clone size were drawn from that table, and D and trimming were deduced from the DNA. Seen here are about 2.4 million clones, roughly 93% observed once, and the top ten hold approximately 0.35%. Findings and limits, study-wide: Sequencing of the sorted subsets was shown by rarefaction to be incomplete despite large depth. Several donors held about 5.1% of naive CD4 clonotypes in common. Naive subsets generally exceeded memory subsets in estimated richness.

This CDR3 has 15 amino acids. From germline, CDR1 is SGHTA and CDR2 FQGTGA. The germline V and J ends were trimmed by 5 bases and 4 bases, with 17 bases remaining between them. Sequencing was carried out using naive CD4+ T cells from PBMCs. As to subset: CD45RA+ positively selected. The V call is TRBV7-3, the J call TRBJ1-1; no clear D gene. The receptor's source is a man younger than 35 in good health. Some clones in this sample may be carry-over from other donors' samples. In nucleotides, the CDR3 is TGTGCCAGCAGCGCTCAGACTTTGGGTGTCACTGAAGCTTTCTTT. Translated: CASSAQTLGVTEAFF.